There are a few counts of the clone carrying this TCR beta chain. Library preparation (for TCRbeta) was performed with unique molecular identifiers. TCRdb analysed the PCR reads with MiXCR anew, one entry per CDR3 protein. The sample consists of hundreds of thousands of distinct CDR3 sequences, roughly an eighth of them appearing once. This specimen belongs to a study of T-cell reconstitution after alpha-beta-depleted transplantation in children. The J segment lost 5 bases and the V segment lost 2 bases, leaving 4 bases of the junction unmatched. The CDR3 length is 14 residues. From germline, CDR1 is SGHRS and CDR2 YFSETQ.

This clonotype originated in a human donor who donated a stem cell graft to a child with combined immunodeficiency. Specimen: PBMCs from the stem cell graft donor, collected from the stem cell graft. The gene calls are TRBV5-1 and TRBJ2-3, with TRBD2 matching 8 bases. CDR3 nucleotides: TGCGCCAGCAGCTTTCGGGGGGGGAGAGATACGCAGTATTTT. It encodes CASSFRGGRDTQYF.